The rows below give T cell receptor beta chains drawn from one sample of a study of T-cell reconstitution after alpha-beta-depleted transplantation in children. Each CDR3 protein gets one entry after TCRdb re-called the PCR reads with MiXCR. Among 640,000 or so distinct CDR3 sequences listed, around 17% were seen once. Sequencing was performed on PBMCs from the stem cell graft donor, taken from the stem cell graft. Receptor source: a human donor who donated a stem cell graft to a child with acute myeloid leukemia. The CDR3 runs from the conserved cysteine through the conserved F or W. A D gene is named only where the DNA matches it firmly. A clone size is listed for some rows: how often the clone was seen (once, few, many), or a class if it is expanded.

>many|TRBV29-1|TRBD2|TRBJ2-1
CSVEGGLAVNEQFF
>.|TRBV7-2|.|TRBJ2-1
CASSLLAEPYNEQFF
>many|TRBV30|.|TRBJ2-4
CAWSVSGTIQYF
>many|TRBV29-1|TRBD1|TRBJ1-2
CSVTTGGYGYTF
>many|TRBV20-1|.|TRBJ1-5
CSANRGDQPQHF
>many|TRBV20-1|TRBD1|TRBJ1-5
CSAGRTGGNQPQHF
>many|TRBV20-1|.|TRBJ1-1
CSASNPRNTEAFF
>few|TRBV4-3|TRBD1|TRBJ1-2
CASSQAGTGRYGYTF
>.|TRBV6-4|.|TRBJ2-3
CASSDRGLPTDTQYF
>.|TRBV2|.|TRBJ2-5
CASQSSVETQYF
>.|TRBV5-1|.|TRBJ1-2
CASSFYTGANYGYTF
>few|TRBV24-1|TRBD2|TRBJ2-5
CATSGAGLAEETQYF
>few|TRBV4-3|.|TRBJ2-2
CASSHAGKDTGELFF
>many|TRBV5-5|.|TRBJ1-6
CASSQGHNSPLHF
>.|TRBV7-9|.|TRBJ2-7
CASSLARNEQYF
>once|TRBV5-1|TRBD1|TRBJ1-1
CASSLGLQGGTEAFF
>few|TRBV6-1|.|TRBJ2-5
CASSEPGLEETQYF